The 22 T cell receptor beta chains listed next were all sequenced from one sample in a study of technical replicates of blood from several donors. The repertoire was sequenced with immunoSEQ multiplex PCR; TCRdb's copy has only in-frame clones and lacks some. This repertoire shows 60,000 or so clones, about 96% found once; its top ten account for approximately 0.19%. Sequencing was done on a sample of T cells isolated from PBMCs. Receptors were obtained from a human donor in good health.

J is TRBJ2-5 and V is TRBV30, with 7 bases identical to TRBD2. V was pared by 2 bases and J by 9 bases, with 12 bases of the junction left unmatched. The CDR3 spans 14 residues. Germline CDR1 GTSNPN, CDR2 SVGIG (reference sequence). The CDR3 is CAWSRSGEGSPQYF. The CDR3 nucleotides read TGTGCCTGGAGTCGGAGCGGGGAAGGTAGTCCCCAGTACTTC.

This clone was found once. V gene TRBV11-3 combines with J gene TRBJ2-7, with D possibly TRBD2 on 6 matching bases. V was pared by 5 bases and J by 3 bases, with 14 bases between. The germline CDR1 and CDR2 sequences are SGHNT and YENEEA. This CDR3 region has 14 residues. CDR3 in amino acids: CASSPNPGDYEQYF. DNA for the CDR3: TGTGCCAGCAGCCCGAACCCGGGGGACTACGAGCAGTACTTC.

The chain has TRBV5-6 and TRBJ1-4; TRBD1 agrees at 7 bases. The CDR3 is 15 amino acids. In germline, CDR1 is SGHDT, CDR2 YYEEEE. The trim removed 3 bases at V and 4 bases at J, leaving 6 bases unmatched. The DNA of the CDR3 is TGTGCCAGCAGCTCTATTGGACAGGTTAATGAAAAACTGTTTTTT. It yields the protein CASSSIGQVNEKLFF.

The rearrangement uses TRBV5-4 and TRBJ2-7, with 13 bases identical to TRBD2. This CDR3 is 16 amino acids long. J lost 1 base, V lost 4 bases, and 5 bases had no gene match. From germline, CDR1 is SGHNT and CDR2 YYREEE (reference sequence). The CDR3 nucleotides read TGTGCCAGCAGCCTAGGACTAGCGGGAGTTTCCTACGAGCAGTACTTC. It yields the protein CASSLGLAGVSYEQYF.

The gene calls are TRBV6-6 and TRBJ1-1; 7 positions agree with TRBD1. The J segment lost 6 bases and the V segment lost 2 bases, leaving 3 bases of the junction unmatched. Germline V gives CDR1 MNHNY, CDR2 SVGAGI (reference sequence). The CDR3 is made up of 13 amino acids. In nucleotides, the CDR3 is TGTGCCAGCAGTTACGGCCAGGGGGCTGAAGCTTTCTTT. Translation: CASSYGQGAEAFF.

The genes are TRBV11-3 and TRBJ2-3; D may be TRBD1 (5 bases). Germline V gene data show CDR1 as SGHNT and CDR2 as YENEEA. V dropped 0 bases and J dropped 6 bases, with 13 bases sitting between them. The CDR3 length is 15 residues. CDR3 in amino acids: CASSLDWRQTDTQYF. CDR3 DNA sequence: TGTGCCAGCAGCTTAGATTGGAGACAGACGGATACGCAGTATTTT. The full variable domain, in which reference TRBV11-3 and TRBJ2-3 provide the parts outside the CDR3, is EAGVVQSPRYKIIEKKQPVAFWCNPISGHNTLYWYLQNLGQGPELLIRYENEEAVDDSQLPKDRFSAERLKGVDSTLKIQPAELGDSAVYLCASSLDWRQTDTQYFGPGTRLTVL.

This chain uses TRBV5-4 with TRBJ2-3; 11 positions agree with TRBD2. The junction had 9 bases not matched to a gene; V was cut back by 4 bases and J by 5 bases. Germline V CDR1 and CDR2: SGHNT, YYREEE (reference sequence). CDR3 size: 16 residues. The CDR3 loop is CASSLLAGGPIDTQYF. The CDR3 nucleotides are TGTGCCAGCAGCCTCTTAGCGGGAGGGCCGATAGATACGCAGTATTTT.

Comment on this clone: At one end the junction does not follow the germline gene, possibly because of a read error. The V call is TRBV7-3, the J call TRBJ2-2; no clear D. CDR1 SGHTA and CDR2 FQGTGA come from the germline V gene. The CDR3 sequence is 17 residues long. The CDR3, as DNA: TGTGCCAGCAGCCTAACACCCCTTGCGGTTCAAGCCGGGGAGCTGTTTTTT. Encoded protein: CASSLTPLAVQAGELFF. Based on the CDR3 plus reference TRBV7-3 and TRBJ2-2, the full variable domain is GAGVSQTPSNKVTEKGKYVELRCDPISGHTALYWYRQSLGQGPEFLIYFQGTGAADDSGLPNDRFFAVRPEGSVSTLKIQRTERGDSAVYLCASSLTPLAVQAGELFFGEGSRLTVL.

The V and J genes are TRBV18 and TRBJ2-7; 12 positions match TRBD2. The CDR3 consists of 16 residues. Per germline, CDR1 KGHSH and CDR2 LQKENI. After removal of 3 bases from V and 7 bases from J, the junction contained 10 bases not matched to a gene. Here the CDR3 reads CASSPRLAGVAREQYF. CDR3 nucleotides: TGTGCCAGCTCACCGCGACTAGCGGGAGTGGCAAGGGAGCAGTACTTC.

The chain is built from TRBV9 and TRBJ2-6, with no clear D. Germline loops: CDR1 SGDLS, CDR2 YYNGEE. CDR3 length: 14 amino acids. The ends were cut back, 5 bases at V and 4 bases at J, with 10 bases in the middle. The DNA of the CDR3 is TGTGCCAGCAGGTCGAACTCAGGGGCCAACGTCCTGACTTTC. This translates into CASRSNSGANVLTF.

V usage is TRBV2 and J usage is TRBJ2-5, with D possibly matching TRBD1 (5 bases). V was pared by 6 bases and J by 7 bases, with 6 bases between. Germline CDR1 is SNHLY and CDR2 is FYNNEI. This CDR3 region has 10 residues. CDR3 bases: TGTGCCAGCAGCCAGGGGACCCAGTACTTC. Translating gives CASSQGTQYF.

This rearrangement joins TRBV28 to TRBJ2-1, with D possibly being TRBD2 (6 bases). With 6 bases removed from V and 7 bases from J, the gap between germline ends came to 13 bases. CDR1 and CDR2 from the germline V gene are MDHEN and SYDVKM. The CDR3 loop spans 13 amino acids. DNA for the CDR3: TGTGCCAGCAGCCCACACGGGGGAAATGAGCAGTTCTTC. It codes for CASSPHGGNEQFF.

In DNA form, the CDR3 reads TGCAGCGTTGAATCGGGACAGCCTGATGAGCAGTTCTTC. It translates to CSVESGQPDEQFF. The rearrangement joins TRBV29-1 to TRBJ2-1; 7 bases line up with TRBD1. The CDR3 loop spans 13 amino acids. Looked up from germline, CDR1 is SQVTM and CDR2 is ANQGSEA. The V and J ends lost 2 bases and 8 bases, in that order; junction bases with no gene match: 6.

The genes are TRBV4-1 and TRBJ2-7, with a weak D call TRBD1 (6 bases). V was cut by 1 base and J by 3 bases, with 10 bases left in between. Germline values: CDR1 MGHRA, CDR2 YSYEKL. The CDR3 has 14 amino acids. CDR3 in amino acids: CASSQARQDYEQYF. For the CDR3, the DNA is TGCGCCAGCAGCCAAGCGAGACAGGACTACGAGCAGTACTTC.

This sequence joins TRBV30 and TRBJ1-1, with TRBD1 identical over 7 bases. CDR1 is GTSNPN and CDR2 is SVGIG in the germline V gene (reference sequence). The CDR3 consists of 14 residues. With V trimmed by 2 bases and J by 4 bases, 7 bases remained unmatched. CDR3 nucleotides: TGTGCCTGGAGTACGCACACAGGGGTCACTGAAGCTTTCTTT. Its protein product is CAWSTHTGVTEAFF.

The gene calls are TRBV7-6 and TRBJ1-2, with D tentatively TRBD1 (5 bases). The CDR3 covers 14 residues. The germline V gene has CDR1 SGHVS and CDR2 FNYEAQ. V was shortened by 5 bases and J by 4 bases, with 14 bases between the two germline ends. The CDR3, as DNA: TGTGCCAGCAGCCCAGAAGGCGACAGCTATGGCTACACCTTC. This codes for CASSPEGDSYGYTF.

J is TRBJ1-1 and V is TRBV12-5; no firm D call. This CDR3 spans 13 amino acids. V was cut by 6 bases and J by 1 base, with 9 bases left in between. CDR1 is LGHNT and CDR2 is FRNRAP in the germline V gene. This CDR3 reads CASGLRGNTEAFF. Written as DNA, the CDR3 is TGTGCTAGTGGATTACGGGGGAACACTGAAGCTTTCTTT.

A single count supports this clone. V is TRBV25-1 and J is TRBJ2-5; D possibly corresponds to TRBD2 (5 bases). Germline CDR1 reads MGHDK; CDR2 reads SYGVNS. V was cut by 7 bases and J by 5 bases, with 14 bases left in between. This CDR3 has 13 amino acids. This CDR3 reads CASTSRPGETQYF. CDR3 nucleotide sequence: TGTGCCAGCACCAGCCGGCCGGGGGAGACCCAGTACTTC.

The chain has TRBV10-3 and TRBJ1-2, with D possibly matching TRBD1 (5 bases). V was pared by 6 bases and J by 4 bases, with 18 bases between. This CDR3 is built from 15 residues. Germline CDR1 reads ENHRY; CDR2 reads SYGVKD. CDR3 sequence reads: CAIRRDSRGIYGYTF. DNA for the CDR3: TGTGCCATCAGGAGAGACAGTCGTGGGATCTATGGCTACACCTTC.

This chain uses TRBV6-1 with TRBJ2-2, with 7 nucleotides matching TRBD2. The CDR3 runs to 13 residues. The germline V gene encodes CDR1 MNHNS and CDR2 SASEGT. V lost 4 bases to trimming and J lost 6 bases; unmatched junction nucleotides: 2. The CDR3 DNA reads TGTGCCAGCAGTGTCCGGGGGGCCGGGGAGCTGTTTTTT. Translated: CASSVRGAGELFF.

This rearrangement joins TRBV7-9 to TRBJ1-2; 7 nucleotides agree with TRBD1. Germline-derived CDR1 and CDR2 are SEHNR and FQNEAQ (reference sequence). Trimming took 4 bases from V and 4 from J; bases not matched to a gene: 12. This CDR3 has 16 amino acids. The CDR3 loop reads CASSSQRGQSIYGYTF. The CDR3 DNA reads TGTGCCAGCAGCTCCCAAAGGGGACAGAGTATCTATGGCTACACCTTC.

This chain links TRBV11-2 with TRBJ2-1; D possibly corresponds to TRBD2 (5 bases). V dropped 3 bases and J dropped 6 bases, with 12 bases sitting between them. Germline V CDR1 and CDR2: SGHAT, FQNNGV. This CDR3 contains 14 residues. The CDR3 region is CASSLFAGGNEQFF. Written as DNA, the CDR3 is TGTGCCAGCAGCTTGTTCGCAGGAGGCAATGAGCAGTTCTTC. The full variable domain, with the rest looked up from reference TRBV11-2 and TRBJ2-1, is EAGVAQSPRYKIIEKRQSVAFWCNPISGHATLYWYQQILGQGPKLLIQFQNNGVVDDSQLPKDRFSAERLKGVDSTLKIQPAKLEDSAVYLCASSLFAGGNEQFFGPGTRLTVL.